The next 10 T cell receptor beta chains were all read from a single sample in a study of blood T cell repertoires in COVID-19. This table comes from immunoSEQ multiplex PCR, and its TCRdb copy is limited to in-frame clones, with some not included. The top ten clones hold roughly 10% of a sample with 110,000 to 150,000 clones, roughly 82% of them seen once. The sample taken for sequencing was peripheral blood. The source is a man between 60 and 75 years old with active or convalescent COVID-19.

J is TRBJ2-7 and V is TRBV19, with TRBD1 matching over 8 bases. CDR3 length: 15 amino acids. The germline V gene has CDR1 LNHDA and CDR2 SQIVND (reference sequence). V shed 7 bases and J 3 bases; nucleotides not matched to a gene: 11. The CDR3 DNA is TGTGCCAGTACCTCCGGGACAGGTAATCGCTACGAGCAGTACTTC. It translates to CASTSGTGNRYEQYF.

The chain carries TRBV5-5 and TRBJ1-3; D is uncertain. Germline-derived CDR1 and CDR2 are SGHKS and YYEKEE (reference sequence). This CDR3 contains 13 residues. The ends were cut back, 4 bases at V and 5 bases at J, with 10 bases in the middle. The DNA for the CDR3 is TGTGCCAGCAGCCTGGGCCCTAGAAACACCATATATTTT. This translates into CASSLGPRNTIYF.

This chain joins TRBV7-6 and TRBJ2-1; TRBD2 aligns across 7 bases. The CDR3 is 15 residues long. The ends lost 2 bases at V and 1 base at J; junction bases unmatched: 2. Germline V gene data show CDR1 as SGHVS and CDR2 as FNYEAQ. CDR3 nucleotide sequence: TGTGCCAGCAGCTTATGGGGACTATCCTACAATGAGCAGTTCTTC. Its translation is CASSLWGLSYNEQFF. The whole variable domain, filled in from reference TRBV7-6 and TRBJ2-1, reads GAGVSQSPRYKVTKRGQDVALRCDPISGHVSLYWYRQALGQGPEFLTYFNYEAQQDKSGLPNDRFSAERPEGSISTLTIQRTEQRDSAMYRCASSLWGLSYNEQFFGPGTRLTVL.

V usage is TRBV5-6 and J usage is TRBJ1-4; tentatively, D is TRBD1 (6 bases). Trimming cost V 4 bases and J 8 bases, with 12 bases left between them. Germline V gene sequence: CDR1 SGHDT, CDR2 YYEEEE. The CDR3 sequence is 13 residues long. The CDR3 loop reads CASSPQGFEKLFF. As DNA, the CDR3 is TGTGCCAGCAGCCCACAGGGTTTCGAAAAACTGTTTTTT.

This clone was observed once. CDR3 sequence reads: CASSTDRATEAFF. Written as DNA, the CDR3 is TGCGCCAGCAGCACAGACAGGGCCACTGAAGCTTTCTTT. J is TRBJ1-1 and V is TRBV5-1, with 7 bases matching TRBD1. The V segment lost 4 bases and the J segment 4 bases; nucleotides outside the gene matches: 4. The germline V gene encodes CDR1 SGHRS and CDR2 YFSETQ. This CDR3 spans 13 amino acids. Based on the CDR3 plus reference TRBV5-1 and TRBJ1-1, the full variable domain is KAGVTQTPRYLIKTRGQQVTLSCSPISGHRSVSWYQQTPGQGLQFLFEYFSETQRNKGNFPGRFSGRQFSNSRSEMNVSTLELGDSALYLCASSTDRATEAFFGQGTRLTVV.

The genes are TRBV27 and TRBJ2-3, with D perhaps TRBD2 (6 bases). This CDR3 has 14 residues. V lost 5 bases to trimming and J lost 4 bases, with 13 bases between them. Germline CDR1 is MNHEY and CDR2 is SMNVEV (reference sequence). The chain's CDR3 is CASSRQTSSDTQYF. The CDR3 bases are TGTGCCAGCAGTAGACAGACTAGTTCAGATACGCAGTATTTT.

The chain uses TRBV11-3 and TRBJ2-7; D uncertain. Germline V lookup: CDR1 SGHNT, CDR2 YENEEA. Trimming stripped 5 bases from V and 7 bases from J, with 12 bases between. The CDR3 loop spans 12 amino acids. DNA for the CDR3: TGTGCCAGCAGCCTAGGGAAGAGGGAGCAGTACTTC. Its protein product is CASSLGKREQYF.

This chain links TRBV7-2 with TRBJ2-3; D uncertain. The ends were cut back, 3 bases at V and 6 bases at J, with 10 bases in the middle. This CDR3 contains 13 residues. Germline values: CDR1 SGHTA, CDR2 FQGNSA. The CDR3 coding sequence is TGTGCCAGCAGCTTGGTCCGGTTGGATACGCAGTATTTT. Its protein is CASSLVRLDTQYF.

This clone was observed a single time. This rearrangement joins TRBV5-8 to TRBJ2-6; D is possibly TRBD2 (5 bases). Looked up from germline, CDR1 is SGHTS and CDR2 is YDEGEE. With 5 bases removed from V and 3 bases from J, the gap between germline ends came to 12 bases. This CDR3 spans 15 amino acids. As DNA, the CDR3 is TGTGCCAGCAGAGAGAGGGCTCGTGGGGCCAACGTCCTGACTTTC. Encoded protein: CASRERARGANVLTF.

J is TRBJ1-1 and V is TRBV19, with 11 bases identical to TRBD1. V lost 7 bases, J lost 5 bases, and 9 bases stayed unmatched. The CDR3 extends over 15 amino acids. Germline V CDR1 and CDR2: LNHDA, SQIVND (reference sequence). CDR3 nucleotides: TGTGCCAGTACCCGAGGGGGACAGGGGGTAACTGAAGCTTTCTTT. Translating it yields CASTRGGQGVTEAFF.